This TCR beta chain was profiled in a study of T cells in Graves' hyperthyroidism and ophthalmopathy (dated by TCRdb to the late 2010s). About the investigation overall: Peripheral blood was sampled at the time of initial diagnosis, prior to any treatment. To identify distinguishing TCR V-J signatures, a discovery cohort of 90 to 100 patients was used, comprising 40 to 45 with Graves' ophthalmopathy and around 60 with stable Graves' hyperthyroidism. An independent validation cohort of 18 to 20 hyperthyroidism patients and 17 patients who later progressed to ophthalmopathy tested prospective prediction of ophthalmopathy. The 95 to 100 discovery patients were randomly split 7:3 into training and test sets. In more than 5 Graves' hyperthyroidism patients, the study also compared T-cell repertoires from thyroid tissue with T-cell repertoires from blood. Once sampling was done, hyperthyroidism patients were given methimazole at a starting dose of 30 mg daily, whereas ophthalmopathy patients were given high-dose intravenous methylprednisolone. TCR Vbeta CDR3 sequencing of some 140 peripheral blood samples (about 45 ophthalmopathy, around 80 hyperthyroidism and roughly 17 progressor patients) is reported in the paper.

TCR beta CDR3 regions were amplified from RNA transcripts. For the first round of RT-PCR on the TCR CDR3, the HTBI primer set was used together with the Qiagen OneStep RT-PCR kit. Libraries were constructed in a second round of multiplex PCR, after which size selection and purification were performed. Paired-end sequencing of the libraries was performed with 100 bp reads on an Illumina HiSeq2000. In the source study's methods: SOAPnuke was used to process the raw data, with reads discarded if the reads contained adapters or uncalled bases, had a mean Phred below 15, or lacked an exact constant-primer or identifier match. High-quality paired reads were merged with COPE v1.2.5, and unique nucleotide sequences were defined as clonotypes. Clonotypes were aligned to IMGT TRBV, TRBD and TRBJ reference segments using MiTCR v1.1. Analysis was restricted to V-J combinations with a frequency above 0.0001, which covered roughly 99% of repertoires. A TCS score was defined as the ratio of F50 (clonal expansion) to E x V (chaos), with BLOSUM62-based TCRdist applied between CDR3 peptides within each V-J. Welch's t-statistics and random forest reduced roughly 540 V-J features to under 15, which were used in a naive Bayes classifier (R e1071). TCRdb reanalyzed the raw reads on its own, using fastp at Q25 for trimming and MiXCR for clone calling, and kept in-frame beta chains. Records with the same CDR3 protein are collapsed into one entry carrying the most frequent genes and DNA. The V and J calls follow TCRdb's processing rather than the paper's. This sample lists roughly 170,000 distinct CDR3 sequences; approximately 17% were detected once. Around 27% of the sample comes from the top ten.

Stable Graves' hyperthyroidism was defined as no progression to ophthalmopathy during 18 months of follow-up. Hyperthyroidism patients were newly diagnosed, with disease duration under 2 months, and aged 18 to 65 years. Patients with uncontrolled infections, other autoimmune diseases, pregnancy or lactation were excluded. Diagnoses were based on clinical symptoms, serum thyroxine and TRAb, thyroid ultrasound and orbital computed tomography. PBMCs were isolated from more than 9 ml of fresh peripheral blood by Ficoll-Paque density gradient centrifugation. Trizol reagent was used to extract total RNA, and RNA quality was then checked on an Agilent 2100 Bioanalyzer. This clonotype was seen many times. It has no known antigen specificity. Base qualities are not recorded, but no much larger clone differs from it by a single base. Study-wide findings and limitations: A model built on a 13 V-J signature distinguished ophthalmopathy from stable hyperthyroidism, reaching 85% to 90% sensitivity and about 81% specificity in cross-validation and 80%/75% in testing. Sample size was not statistically predetermined, and investigators were not blinded to group allocation. In validation, progression to ophthalmopathy was predicted by the model with around 71% sensitivity and 72.22% specificity, a median of approximately 6.5 months before onset. Most expanded thyroid clonotypes (frequency above 0.001) were also detected in blood, a finding suggesting that blood repertoires may reflect thyroid immune responses.

This clonotype was sampled from a woman in her forties or fifties with Graves' hyperthyroidism. Sequenced sample: blood.

The sequenced DNA: TGTGCCAGCAGTTACTCGGGACCAGATGGTACCGGGGAGCTGTTTTTT. Its protein is CASSYSGPDGTGELFF. In this chain, TRBV6-2 or TRBV6-3 is recombined with TRBJ2-2; the D gene is tentatively TRBD1 or TRBD2, each matching 5 bases. There are 16 amino acids in the CDR3, from cysteine to phenylalanine inclusive. The retained sequence is limited to the CDR3, 48 bases, with the frame set at the first base. The germline V gene gives CDR1 as MNHEY and CDR2 as SVGEGT. V gives up 0 bases and J gives up 5 bases, and the segment between their germline ends measures 13 bases.